The 6 T cell receptor beta chains below all came from one sample that was sequenced in a study of cytomegalovirus exposure and HLA in healthy donors. Researchers ran the PCR with 60 Vbeta and 13 Jbeta primers. Sequenced by immunoSEQ multiplex PCR; TCRdb stores in-frame clones only, minus some. The sample holds about 140,000 clones, around 90% seen once. Sequencing was performed on PBMCs. The receptors were gathered from a woman between 40 and 50 years old in good health and CMV-seronegative.

This clone was recorded only once. This chain uses TRBV7-9 with TRBJ2-3, with a weak D call TRBD2 (5 bases). The ends were cut back, 5 bases at V and 1 base at J, with 16 bases in the middle. In germline, CDR1 is SEHNR, CDR2 FQNEAQ (reference sequence). This CDR3 is built from 16 residues. CDR3 bases: TGTGCCAGCAGCCCCAAAGGTAGCGTGGGCACAGATACGCAGTATTTT. As protein: CASSPKGSVGTDTQYF. Combining the CDR3 with reference TRBV7-9 and TRBJ2-3 gives the whole variable domain DTGVSQNPRHKITKRGQNVTFRCDPISEHNRLYWYRQTLGQGPEFLTYFQNEAQLEKSRLLSDRFSAERPKGSFSTLEIQRTEQGDSAMYLCASSPKGSVGTDTQYFGPGTRLTVL.

V and J are TRBV6-5 and TRBJ1-2; D is perhaps TRBD1 (6 bases). The V and J ends lost 0 bases and 3 bases respectively, with 14 bases between them. CDR3 length equals 16 residues. Germline V lookup: CDR1 MNHEY, CDR2 SVGAGI. Here the CDR3 reads CASSYSIGRGDYGYTF. CDR3 coding DNA: TGTGCCAGCAGTTACTCGATTGGCAGGGGTGACTATGGCTACACCTTC.

V gene TRBV2 combines with J gene TRBJ1-2; tentative D call: TRBD1 (6 bases). CDR3 size: 13 residues. Trimming removed 1 base from V and 4 bases from J, with 7 bases in between. Germline assignment: CDR1 SNHLY and CDR2 FYNNEI. CDR3 nucleotide sequence: TGTGCCAGCAGTGAAGTGACAGGCTATGGCTACACCTTC. This gives the protein CASSEVTGYGYTF. The variable domain in full, with the rest retrieved from reference TRBV2 and TRBJ1-2, is EPEVTQTPSHQVTQMGQEVILRCVPISNHLYFYWYRQILGQKVEFLVSFYNNEISEKSEIFDDQFSVERPDGSNFTLKIRSTKLEDSAMYFCASSEVTGYGYTFGSGTRLTVV.

This clone was found once. This sequence joins TRBV5-4 and TRBJ1-2; perhaps TRBD1 as D (5 bases). The germline V and J ends were trimmed by 0 bases and 4 bases, with 19 bases remaining between them. The CDR3 loop spans 17 amino acids. The germline CDR1 and CDR2 sequences are SGHNT and YYREEE (reference sequence). The CDR3 region has the DNA TGTGCCAGCAGCTTGGCTGCCTCGACAGCTACGCTCTATGGCTACACCTTC. Residues: CASSLAASTATLYGYTF.

The rearrangement joins TRBV6-6 to TRBJ2-7; 8 positions agree with TRBD1. With V trimmed by 5 bases and J by 2 bases, 8 bases remained unmatched. In germline, CDR1 is MNHNY, CDR2 SVGAGI (reference sequence). This CDR3 region has 15 residues. The CDR3 loop reads CASSQQGGLAYEQYF. The CDR3 DNA reads as TGTGCCAGCAGTCAACAGGGGGGCCTGGCCTACGAGCAGTACTTC.

The chain uses TRBV10-3 and TRBJ2-1; 8 nucleotides agree with TRBD2. The CDR3 is 15 residues long. Germline trimming cut 4 bases from V and 2 bases from J; bases unmatched to any gene: 4. Germline loops: CDR1 ENHRY, CDR2 SYGVKD. CDR3 in amino acids: CAISVPGGAYNEQFF. As DNA, the CDR3 is TGTGCCATCAGTGTGCCGGGGGGGGCCTACAATGAGCAGTTCTTC.